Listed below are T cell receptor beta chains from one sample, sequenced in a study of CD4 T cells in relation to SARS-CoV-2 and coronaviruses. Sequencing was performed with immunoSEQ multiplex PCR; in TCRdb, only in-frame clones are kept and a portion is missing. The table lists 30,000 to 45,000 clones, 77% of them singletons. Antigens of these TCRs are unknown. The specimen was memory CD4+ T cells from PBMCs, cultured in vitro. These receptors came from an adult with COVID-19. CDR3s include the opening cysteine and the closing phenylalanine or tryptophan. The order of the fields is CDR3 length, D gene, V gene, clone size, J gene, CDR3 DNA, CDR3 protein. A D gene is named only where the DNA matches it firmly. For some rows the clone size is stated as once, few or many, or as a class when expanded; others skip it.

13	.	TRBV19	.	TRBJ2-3	TGTGCCTCCAGGGCGATAGCAGCAGATACGCAGTATTTT	CASRAIAADTQYF
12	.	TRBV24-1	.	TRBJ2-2	TGTGCCACCAGTTACGTGGCCGGGGAGCTGTTTTTT	CATSYVAGELFF
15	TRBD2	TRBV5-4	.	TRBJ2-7	TGTGCCAGCAGCGTCGAAACTAGCGGGTCCTACGAGCAGTACTTC	CASSVETSGSYEQYF
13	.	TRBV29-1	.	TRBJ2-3	TGCAGCGTCTCGGGTTCCAACACAGATACGCAGTATTTT	CSVSGSNTDTQYF
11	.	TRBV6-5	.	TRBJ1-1	TGTGCCAGCAGAGTAGGGTCAAAGGCTTTCTTT	CASRVGSKAFF
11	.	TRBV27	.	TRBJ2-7	TGTGCCACCTCCCAGGGCCACGAGCAGTACTTC	CATSQGHEQYF
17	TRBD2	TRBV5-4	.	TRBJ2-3	TGTGCCAGCAGCTTGGCCTTCGGGACTAGCGTGGGAGATACGCAGTATTTT	CASSLAFGTSVGDTQYF
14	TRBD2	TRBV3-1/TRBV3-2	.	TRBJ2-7	TGTGCCGAGGCCACTAGCGGGAGGTCCTACGAGCAGTACTTC	CAEATSGRSYEQYF
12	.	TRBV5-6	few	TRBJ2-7	TGTGCCAGCAGCTTGGTTGGTTACGAGCAGTACTTC	CASSLVGYEQYF
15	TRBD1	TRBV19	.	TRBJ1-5	TGTGCCAGTAGTATGTCGACAGGGAATAATCAGCCCCAGCATTTT	CASSMSTGNNQPQHF
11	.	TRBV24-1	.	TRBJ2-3	TGTGCCACCCTCCCCACAGATACGCAGTATTTT	CATLPTDTQYF
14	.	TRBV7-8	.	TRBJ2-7	TGTGCCAGCAGCTTAGCGTGGACACTATACGAGCAGTACTTC	CASSLAWTLYEQYF
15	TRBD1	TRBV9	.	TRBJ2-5	TGTGCCAGCAGCGCATCGACAGGGCTCCAAGAGACCCAGTACTTC	CASSASTGLQETQYF
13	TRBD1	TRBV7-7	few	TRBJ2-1	TGTGCTAGCAGCGGGGACAGGGGCAATGAGCAGTTCTTC	CASSGDRGNEQFF
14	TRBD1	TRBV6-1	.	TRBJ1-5	TGTGCCAGCAGACCGACAGGGGTCCGTCAGCCCCAGCATTTT	CASRPTGVRQPQHF
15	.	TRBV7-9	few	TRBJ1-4	TGTGCCAGCAGCCCAGACATCTCAACTAATGAAAAACTGTTTTTT	CASSPDISTNEKLFF
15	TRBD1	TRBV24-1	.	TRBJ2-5	TGTGCCACCAGTGACTATGGACAGGGCCAAGAGACCCAGTACTTC	CATSDYGQGQETQYF
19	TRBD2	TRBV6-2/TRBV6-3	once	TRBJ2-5	TGTGCCAGCAGTTACTCGATCTCACTAGCGGGAGCCCTCCAAGAGACCCAGTACTTC	CASSYSISLAGALQETQYF
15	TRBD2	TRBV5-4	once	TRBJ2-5	TGTGCCAGCAGCTTGGCTCTAGCGGGAGGGGAGACCCAGTACTTC	CASSLALAGGETQYF
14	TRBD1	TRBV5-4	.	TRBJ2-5	TGTGCCAGCAGCAAACAGGGGCTCCAAGAGACCCAGTACTTC	CASSKQGLQETQYF
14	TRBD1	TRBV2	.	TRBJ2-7	TGTGCCAGCAGGAACAGGGGTGAGTCCTACGAGCAGTACTTC	CASRNRGESYEQYF
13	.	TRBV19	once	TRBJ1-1	TGTGCCAGTAGGATAGAAGAAGGCACTGAAGCTTTCTTT	CASRIEEGTEAFF
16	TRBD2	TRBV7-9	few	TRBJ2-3	TGTGCCAGCAGCTTAGCTATAGCGGGAGGTGGCACTACGCAGTATTTT	CASSLAIAGGGTTQYF
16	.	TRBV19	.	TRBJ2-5	TGTGCCATGAGGCTCCCGGCAGAAACATACCAAGAGACCCAGTACTTC	CAMRLPAETYQETQYF
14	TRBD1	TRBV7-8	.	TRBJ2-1	TGTGCCAGCAGCTGGGACAGGGATTACAATGAGCAGTTCTTC	CASSWDRDYNEQFF
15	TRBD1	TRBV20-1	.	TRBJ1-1	TGCAGTGCTAGTAATCCTACAGGGGGCGATACTGAAGCTTTCTTT	CSASNPTGGDTEAFF
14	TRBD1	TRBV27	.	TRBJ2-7	TGTGCCAGCAGTTTAAAGACAGGGCCCTACGAGCAGTACTTC	CASSLKTGPYEQYF
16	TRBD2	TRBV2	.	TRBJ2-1	TGTGCCAGCAGTCCATATCTAGCGGGAGGGTACAATGAGCAGTTCTTC	CASSPYLAGGYNEQFF